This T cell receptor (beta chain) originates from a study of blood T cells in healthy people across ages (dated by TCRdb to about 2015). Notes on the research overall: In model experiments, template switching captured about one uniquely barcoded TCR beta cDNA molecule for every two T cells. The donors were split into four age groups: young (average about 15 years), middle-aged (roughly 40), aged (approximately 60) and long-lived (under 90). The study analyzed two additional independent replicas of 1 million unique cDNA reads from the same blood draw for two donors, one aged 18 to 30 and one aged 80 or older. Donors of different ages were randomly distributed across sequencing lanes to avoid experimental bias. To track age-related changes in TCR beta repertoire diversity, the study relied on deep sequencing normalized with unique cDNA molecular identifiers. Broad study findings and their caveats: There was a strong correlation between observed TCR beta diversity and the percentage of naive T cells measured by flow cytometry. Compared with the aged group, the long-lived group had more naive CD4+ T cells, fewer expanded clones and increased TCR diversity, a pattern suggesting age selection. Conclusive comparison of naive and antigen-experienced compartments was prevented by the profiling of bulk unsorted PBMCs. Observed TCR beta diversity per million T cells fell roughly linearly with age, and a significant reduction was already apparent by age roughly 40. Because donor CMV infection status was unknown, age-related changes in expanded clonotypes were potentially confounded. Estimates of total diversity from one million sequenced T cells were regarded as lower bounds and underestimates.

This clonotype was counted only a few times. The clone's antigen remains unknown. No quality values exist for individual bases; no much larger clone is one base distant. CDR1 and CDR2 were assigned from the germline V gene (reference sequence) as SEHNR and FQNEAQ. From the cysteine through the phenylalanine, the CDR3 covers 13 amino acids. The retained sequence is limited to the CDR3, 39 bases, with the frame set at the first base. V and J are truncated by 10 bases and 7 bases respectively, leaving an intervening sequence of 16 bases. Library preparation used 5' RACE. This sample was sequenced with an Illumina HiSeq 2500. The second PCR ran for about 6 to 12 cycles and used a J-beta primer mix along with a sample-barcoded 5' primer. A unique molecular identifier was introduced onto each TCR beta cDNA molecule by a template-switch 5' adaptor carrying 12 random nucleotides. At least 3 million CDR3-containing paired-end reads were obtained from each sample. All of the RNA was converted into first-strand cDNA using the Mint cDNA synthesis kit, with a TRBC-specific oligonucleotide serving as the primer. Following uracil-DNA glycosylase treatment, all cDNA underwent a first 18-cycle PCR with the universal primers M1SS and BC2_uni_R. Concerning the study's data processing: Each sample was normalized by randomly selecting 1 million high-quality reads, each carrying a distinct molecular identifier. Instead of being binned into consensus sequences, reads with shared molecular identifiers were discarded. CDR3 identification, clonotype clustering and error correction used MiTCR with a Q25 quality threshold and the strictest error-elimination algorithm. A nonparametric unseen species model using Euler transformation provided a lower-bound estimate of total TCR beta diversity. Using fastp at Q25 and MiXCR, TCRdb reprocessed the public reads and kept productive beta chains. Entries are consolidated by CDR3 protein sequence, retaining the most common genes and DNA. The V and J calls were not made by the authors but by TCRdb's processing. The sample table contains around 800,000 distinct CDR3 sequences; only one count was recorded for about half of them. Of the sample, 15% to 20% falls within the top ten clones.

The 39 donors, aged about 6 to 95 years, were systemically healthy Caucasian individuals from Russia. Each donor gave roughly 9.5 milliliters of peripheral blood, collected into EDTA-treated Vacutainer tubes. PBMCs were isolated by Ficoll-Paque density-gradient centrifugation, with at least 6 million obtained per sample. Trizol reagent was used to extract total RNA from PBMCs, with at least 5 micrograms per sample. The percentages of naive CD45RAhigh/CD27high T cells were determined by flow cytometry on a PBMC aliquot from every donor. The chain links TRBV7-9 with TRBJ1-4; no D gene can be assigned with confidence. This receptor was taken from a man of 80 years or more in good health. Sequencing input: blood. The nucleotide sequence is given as TGTGCCACCGTGGAAATCGAGGGTGAAAAACTGTTTTTT. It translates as CATVEIEGEKLFF.